The 25 T cell receptor beta chains presented below share a single source sample, sequenced in a study of beta chain features in type 1 diabetes. All of the isolated RNA was reverse transcribed, so expressed TCRB transcripts were sequenced. Profiled with immunoSEQ multiplex PCR; TCRdb holds only in-frame clones, not every one. The profile shows some 44,000 clones, about 50% of them singletons. Sequencing was performed on stem cell memory CD4+ T cells from blood. The receptors were gathered from a woman aged 25 to 39 in good health.

The chain links TRBV18 to TRBJ1-5, with D possibly being TRBD1 (6 bases). Germline CDR1 reads KGHSH; CDR2 reads LQKENI. The V gene lost 3 bases and the J gene lost 1 base, with 10 bases spanning the gap. The length of the CDR3 is 15 residues. The CDR3 bases are TGTGCCAGCTCACCGGGGGGGCAAAGCAATCAGCCCCAGCATTTT. Translated: CASSPGGQSNQPQHF.

The chain combines TRBV7-2 with TRBJ2-1; D might be TRBD2 (5 bases). The CDR3 runs 16 residues. The germline CDR1 and CDR2 sequences are SGHTA and FQGNSA. Trimming took 1 base from V and 5 from J, leaving 15 bases between them. Here the CDR3 reads CASSLGASPLHNEQFF. The DNA of the CDR3 is TGTGCCAGCAGCTTAGGGGCTAGCCCCCTTCACAATGAGCAGTTCTTC.

The chain recombines TRBV11-2 with TRBJ1-1, with 8 bases matching TRBD1. Germline-derived CDR1 and CDR2 are SGHAT and FQNNGV. After removal of 4 bases from V and 5 bases from J, the junction contained 9 bases not matched to a gene. The CDR3 runs to 15 residues. CDR3 in amino acids: CASSSRQGMGTEAFF. CDR3 sequence (DNA): TGTGCCAGCAGCTCCCGACAGGGGATGGGTACTGAAGCTTTCTTT.

As for this clone: An end of the junction differs from the germline gene, which may be a read error. This sample also contains other DNA sequences that code for the same CDR3. This sequence joins TRBV18 and TRBJ2-7; tentative D call: TRBD2 (6 bases). Germline V lookup: CDR1 KGHSH, CDR2 LQKENI. This CDR3 is built from 15 residues. CDR3 DNA sequence: TGTGCCAGCTCACCCCGGGACGGGAGCTCCTACGAGCAATACTTC. As protein: CASSPRDGSSYEQYF.

This clone showed up just a few times. The chain combines TRBV2 with TRBJ2-1, with 12 bases matching TRBD1. J gave up 3 bases and V 8 bases, and 5 bases lay outside the gene matches. CDR1 is SNHLY, CDR2 FYNNEI, per germline. This CDR3 has 15 residues. The CDR3 loop reads CASGGQGASYNEQFF. CDR3 in DNA: TGTGCCAGCGGGGGACAGGGGGCAAGCTACAATGAGCAGTTCTTC.

V gene TRBV30 combines with J gene TRBJ2-7; D might be TRBD2 (6 bases). The CDR3 is 12 amino acids. CDR1 is GTSNPN and CDR2 is SVGIG in the germline V gene (reference sequence). Trimming cost V 2 bases and J 3 bases, with 8 bases left between them. The CDR3 here is CAWSQGGYEQYF. In DNA, the CDR3 is TGTGCCTGGAGTCAGGGAGGCTACGAGCAGTACTTC.

The chain joins TRBV7-2 to TRBJ2-5; 8 bases agree with TRBD2. The J call may be incorrect, as the DNA end agrees better with TRBJ2-7. The CDR3 loop spans 14 amino acids. Germline-derived CDR1 and CDR2 are SGHTA and FQGNSA. The CDR3 sequence is CASSLSGSSYEQYF. The CDR3 DNA follows: TGTGCCAGCAGCTTAAGCGGGAGCTCCTACGAGCAGTACTTC.

The CDR3, as DNA: TGTGCCAGCTCACCACCAGCTAGCACAGATACGCAGTATTTT. It is translated as CASSPPASTDTQYF. The chain links TRBV18 to TRBJ2-3; D remains ambiguous. The CDR3 runs 14 residues. V was pared by 0 bases and J by 0 bases, with 4 bases between. The V gene's germline CDR1 is KGHSH and CDR2 LQKENI.

This chain uses TRBV7-9 with TRBJ2-7; a possible D gene is TRBD1 (6 bases). This CDR3 spans 12 amino acids. Trimming removed 6 bases from V and 6 bases from J, with 12 bases in between. Per the germline V gene, CDR1 is SEHNR and CDR2 is FQNEAQ (reference sequence). The CDR3 spells CASRNDRFEQYF. The DNA of the CDR3 is TGTGCCAGCAGAAATGACAGGTTCGAGCAGTACTTC.

The CDR3 is CASSVQGAYEQYF. The DNA for the CDR3 is TGTGCCAGCAGTGTACAGGGGGCCTACGAGCAGTACTTC. The chain joins TRBV2 to TRBJ2-7; 8 nucleotides agree with TRBD1. The junction had 1 base not matched to a gene; V was cut back by 4 bases and J by 2 bases. The CDR3 totals 13 residues. Looked up from germline, CDR1 is SNHLY and CDR2 is FYNNEI.

The chain uses TRBV30 and TRBJ2-5; TRBD2 matches 7 bases. This CDR3 is built from 15 residues. Germline CDR1 GTSNPN, CDR2 SVGIG (reference sequence). The junction had 20 bases not matched to a gene; V was cut back by 7 bases and J by 9 bases. The CDR3 DNA reads as TGTGCCTTGATCCACCCGGGACTACCCCTCGCCCCCCAGTACTTC. This gives the protein CALIHPGLPLAPQYF.

The chain employs TRBV15 and TRBJ2-2; 9 bases agree with TRBD2. Germline V gene sequence: CDR1 LNHNV, CDR2 YYDKDF (reference sequence). The CDR3 extends over 20 amino acids. V shed 0 bases, J shed 1 base, and the junction held 12 bases outside the gene matches. DNA of the CDR3: TGTGCCACCAGCAGAGAGGTTGGGATAGCGGGAGTGGGGAACACCGGGGAGCTGTTTTTT. Translation gives CATSREVGIAGVGNTGELFF.

This clone came up many times. V is TRBV7-9 and J is TRBJ2-5, with TRBD2 identical over 12 bases. From germline, CDR1 is SEHNR and CDR2 FQNEAQ (reference sequence). This CDR3 has 14 amino acids. Unmatched junction bases numbered 7, after V lost 10 bases and J lost 4 bases. CDR3 nucleotide sequence: TGTGCCACCCGACCGGGACTAGCGGGAGAGACCCAGTACTTC. Its protein is CATRPGLAGETQYF.

J is TRBJ1-1 and V is TRBV28; D not resolved. The V gene lost 5 bases and the J gene lost 3 bases, with 4 bases spanning the gap. CDR1 and CDR2 (germline): MDHEN, SYDVKM. The length of the CDR3 is 11 residues. CDR3 nucleotides: TGTGCCAGCAGTCCGGACACTGAAGCTTTCTTT. This encodes CASSPDTEAFF.

The rearrangement links TRBV19 to TRBJ2-5; 7 nucleotides line up with TRBD2. Judging by the DNA end, TRBJ2-7 fits better; the J call may be wrong. CDR3 length: 13 amino acids. CDR1 and CDR2 (germline): LNHDA, SQIVND (reference sequence). CDR3 protein: CASERDGSHEQYF. The CDR3 DNA reads TGTGCCAGTGAGCGGGACGGCAGCCACGAGCAGTACTTC.

The chain recombines TRBV19 with TRBJ2-7; 9 bases are shared with TRBD1. The CDR3 has 14 amino acids. The V segment lost 8 bases and the J segment 6 bases; nucleotides outside the gene matches: 11. The V gene's germline CDR1 is LNHDA and CDR2 SQIVND (reference sequence). The CDR3 protein is CASSVEDRGREQYF. The CDR3 nucleotides are TGTGCCAGTTCGGTTGAGGACAGGGGACGCGAGCAGTACTTC.

V is TRBV5-5 and J is TRBJ2-7; TRBD1 aligns across 8 bases. V lost 4 bases, J lost 0 bases, and 21 bases stayed unmatched. The CDR3 is 20 amino acids. The germline CDR1 and CDR2 sequences are SGHKS and YYEKEE (reference sequence). In DNA form, the CDR3 reads TGTGCCAGCAGCCACTACCTCCGGACAGGGTTGGTCCTTAGCTCCTACGAGCAGTACTTC. Translation: CASSHYLRTGLVLSSYEQYF.

The chain is built from TRBV5-1 and TRBJ1-3; D remains ambiguous. V shed 1 base and J shed 0 bases, with 8 bases lying between them. Germline lookup yields CDR1 SGHRS and CDR2 YFSETQ. The CDR3 extends over 15 amino acids. The CDR3 region has the DNA TGCGCCAGCAGCTTGACGGGGATCTCTGGAAACACCATATATTTT. Translating it yields CASSLTGISGNTIYF.

The V gene is TRBV5-1, the J gene TRBJ2-7, with D uncertain. Germline V gene sequence: CDR1 SGHRS, CDR2 YFSETQ. Between the trimmed V and J ends, which lost 0 bases and 0 bases, there was a span of 10 bases. CDR3 size: 15 residues. This chain's CDR3 is CASSLAADSSYEQYF. Here the CDR3 DNA reads TGCGCCAGCAGCTTGGCGGCGGATAGCTCCTACGAGCAGTACTTC.

The gene calls are TRBV9 and TRBJ2-7; 10 bases are shared with TRBD2. Germline-derived CDR1 and CDR2 are SGDLS and YYNGEE. CDR3 length equals 17 residues. Germline trimming cut 0 bases from V and 3 bases from J; bases unmatched to any gene: 9. DNA of the CDR3: TGTGCCAGCAGCGTAGGGCTAGCGGGAGATTATGGCTACGAGCAGTACTTC. Its translation: CASSVGLAGDYGYEQYF.

This clone was seen more than once but under ten times. The rearrangement uses TRBV18 and TRBJ1-2; TRBD1 matches 7 bases. There are 15 residues in the CDR3. The germline CDR1 and CDR2 sequences are KGHSH and LQKENI. Trimming cost V 6 bases and J 1 base; bases outside gene matches: 8. CDR3 amino acids: CASSDAGTVNYGYTF. The CDR3, as DNA: TGTGCCAGCTCGGACGCCGGGACAGTTAACTATGGCTACACCTTC.

The rearrangement links TRBV14 to TRBJ2-1; D is unclear. Between the trimmed V and J ends, which lost 4 bases and 4 bases, there was a span of 8 bases. The CDR3 length is 13 residues. Germline V gene sequence: CDR1 SGHDN, CDR2 FVKESK. The CDR3 coding sequence is TGTGCCAGCAGCCCGACACCTTACAATGAGCAGTTCTTC. Its translation: CASSPTPYNEQFF.

This clone was recorded a few times. The gene calls are TRBV7-2 and TRBJ2-7; 11 positions agree with TRBD1. The CDR3 has 14 residues. The junction had 3 bases not matched to a gene; V was cut back by 4 bases and J by 4 bases. Germline CDR1 is SGHTA and CDR2 is FQGNSA. In DNA, the CDR3 is TGTGCCAGCAGCTCGGACAGGGGGCTGTACGAGCAGTACTTC. Encoded protein: CASSSDRGLYEQYF.

This clone appeared a few times. The chain uses TRBV5-6 and TRBJ2-2; D might be TRBD2 (6 bases). V lost 2 bases to trimming and J lost 0 bases, with 11 bases between them. Germline assignment: CDR1 SGHDT and CDR2 YYEEEE. The CDR3 sequence is 16 residues long. The CDR3 DNA follows: TGTGCCAGCAGCTTTGCCGGGAGTACGAACACCGGGGAGCTGTTTTTT. It yields the protein CASSFAGSTNTGELFF.

The rearrangement uses TRBV28 and TRBJ2-7, with D unresolved. Trimming stripped 7 bases from V and 0 bases from J, with 7 bases between. The CDR3 totals 12 residues. Germline CDR1 reads MDHEN; CDR2 reads SYDVKM. This CDR3 reads CASTSSSYEQYF. CDR3 in DNA: TGTGCCAGCACAAGTAGCTCCTACGAGCAGTACTTC.